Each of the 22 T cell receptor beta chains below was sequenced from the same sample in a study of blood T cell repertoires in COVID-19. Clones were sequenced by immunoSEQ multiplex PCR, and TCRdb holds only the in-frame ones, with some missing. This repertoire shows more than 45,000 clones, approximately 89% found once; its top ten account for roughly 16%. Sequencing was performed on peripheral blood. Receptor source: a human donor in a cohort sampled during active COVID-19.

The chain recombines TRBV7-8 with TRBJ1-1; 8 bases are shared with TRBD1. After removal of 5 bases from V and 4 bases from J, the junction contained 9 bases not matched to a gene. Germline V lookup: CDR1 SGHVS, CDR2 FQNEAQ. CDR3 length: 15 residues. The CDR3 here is CASSRRQGRVTEAFF. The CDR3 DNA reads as TGTGCCAGCAGCAGACGACAGGGGAGAGTCACTGAAGCTTTCTTT.

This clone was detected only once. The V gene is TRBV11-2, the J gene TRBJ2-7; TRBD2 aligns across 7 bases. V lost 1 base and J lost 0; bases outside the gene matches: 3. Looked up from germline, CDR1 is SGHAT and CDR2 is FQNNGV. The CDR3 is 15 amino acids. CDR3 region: CASSLAGGPSYEQYF. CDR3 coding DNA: TGTGCCAGCAGCTTAGCGGGGGGACCCTCCTACGAGCAGTACTTC.

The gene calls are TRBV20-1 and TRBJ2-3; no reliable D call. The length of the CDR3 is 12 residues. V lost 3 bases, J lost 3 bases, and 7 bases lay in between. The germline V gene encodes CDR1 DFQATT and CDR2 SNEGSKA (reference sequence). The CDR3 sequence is CSASVYTDTQYF. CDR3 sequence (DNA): TGCAGTGCTAGTGTCTATACAGATACGCAGTATTTT.

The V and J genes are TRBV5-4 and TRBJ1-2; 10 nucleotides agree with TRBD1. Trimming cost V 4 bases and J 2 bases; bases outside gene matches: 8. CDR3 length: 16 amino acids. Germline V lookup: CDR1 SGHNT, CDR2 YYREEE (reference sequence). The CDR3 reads CASSPPGQGTNYGYTF. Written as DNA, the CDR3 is TGTGCCAGCAGCCCCCCGGGACAGGGGACGAACTATGGCTACACCTTC.

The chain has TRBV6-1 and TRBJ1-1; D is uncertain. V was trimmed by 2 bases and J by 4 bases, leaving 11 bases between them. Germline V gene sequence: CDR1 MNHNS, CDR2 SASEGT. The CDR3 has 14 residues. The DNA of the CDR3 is TGTGCCAGCAGTGAAACCGGGAGGAGCACTGAAGCTTTCTTT. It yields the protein CASSETGRSTEAFF.

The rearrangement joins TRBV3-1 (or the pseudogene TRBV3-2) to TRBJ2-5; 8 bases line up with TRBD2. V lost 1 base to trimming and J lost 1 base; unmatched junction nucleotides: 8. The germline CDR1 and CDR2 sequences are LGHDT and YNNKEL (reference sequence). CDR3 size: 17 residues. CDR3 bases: TGTGCCAGCAGCCAAGGGACCGGGACTAGAACCCAAGAGACCCAGTACTTC. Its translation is CASSQGTGTRTQETQYF.

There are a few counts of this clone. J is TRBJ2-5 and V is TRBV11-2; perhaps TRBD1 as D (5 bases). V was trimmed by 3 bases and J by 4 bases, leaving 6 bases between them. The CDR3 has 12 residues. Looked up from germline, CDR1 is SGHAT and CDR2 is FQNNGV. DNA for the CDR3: TGTGCCAGCAGCTTCCAGGGAGAGACCCAGTACTTC. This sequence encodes CASSFQGETQYF.

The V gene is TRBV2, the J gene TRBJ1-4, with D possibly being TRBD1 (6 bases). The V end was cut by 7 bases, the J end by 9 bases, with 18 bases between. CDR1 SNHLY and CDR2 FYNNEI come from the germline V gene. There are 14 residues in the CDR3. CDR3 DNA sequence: TGTGCCAGCACCCCTCTAGGGGGTAGGCAAAAACTGTTTTTT. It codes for CASTPLGGRQKLFF. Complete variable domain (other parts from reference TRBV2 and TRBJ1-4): EPEVTQTPSHQVTQMGQEVILRCVPISNHLYFYWYRQILGQKVEFLVSFYNNEISEKSEIFDDQFSVERPDGSNFTLKIRSTKLEDSAMYFCASTPLGGRQKLFFGSGTQLSVL.

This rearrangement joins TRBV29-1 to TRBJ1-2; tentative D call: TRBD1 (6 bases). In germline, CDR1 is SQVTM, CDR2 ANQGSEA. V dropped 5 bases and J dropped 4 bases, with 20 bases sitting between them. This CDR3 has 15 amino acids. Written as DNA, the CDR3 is TGCAGCGTTCACGACCCATCGACAGGAATCTATGGCTACACCTTC. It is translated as CSVHDPSTGIYGYTF.

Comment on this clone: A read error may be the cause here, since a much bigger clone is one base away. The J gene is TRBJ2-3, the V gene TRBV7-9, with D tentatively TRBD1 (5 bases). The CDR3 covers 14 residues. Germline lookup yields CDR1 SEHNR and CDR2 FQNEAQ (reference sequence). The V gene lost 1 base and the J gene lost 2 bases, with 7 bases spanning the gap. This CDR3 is CASSLGGATDTQYF. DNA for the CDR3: TGTGCCAGCAGCTTAGGGGGCGCCACAGATACGCAGTATTTT. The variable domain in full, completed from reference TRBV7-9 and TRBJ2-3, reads DTGVSQNPRHKITKRGQNVTFRCDPISEHNRLYWYRQTLGQGPEFLTYFQNEAQLEKSRLLSDRFSAERPKGSFSTLEIQRTEQGDSAMYLCASSLGGATDTQYFGPGTRLTVL.

CDR3 sequence reads: CASSEDQGDYGYTF. DNA of the CDR3: TGTGCCAGCAGTGAAGATCAGGGTGACTATGGCTACACCTTC. The genes are TRBV6-1 and TRBJ1-2; TRBD1 might be the D (5 bases). The CDR3 is 14 residues long. The V gene lost 1 base and the J gene lost 3 bases, with 9 bases spanning the gap. Per the germline V gene, CDR1 is MNHNS and CDR2 is SASEGT.

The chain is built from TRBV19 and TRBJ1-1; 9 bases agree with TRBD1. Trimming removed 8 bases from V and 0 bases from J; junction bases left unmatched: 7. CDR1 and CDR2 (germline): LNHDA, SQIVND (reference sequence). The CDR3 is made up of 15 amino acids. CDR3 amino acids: CASWDRAGMNTEAFF. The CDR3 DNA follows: TGTGCCAGTTGGGACAGGGCTGGCATGAACACTGAAGCTTTCTTT.

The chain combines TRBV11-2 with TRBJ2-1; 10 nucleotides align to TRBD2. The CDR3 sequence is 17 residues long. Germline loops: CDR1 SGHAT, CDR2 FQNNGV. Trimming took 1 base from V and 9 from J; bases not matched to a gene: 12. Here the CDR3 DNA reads TGTGCCAGCAGCTTAGGGGCCCTAGCGGGAGCCGATACTGAGCAGTTCTTC. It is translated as CASSLGALAGADTEQFF. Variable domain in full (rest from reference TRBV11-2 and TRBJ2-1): EAGVAQSPRYKIIEKRQSVAFWCNPISGHATLYWYQQILGQGPKLLIQFQNNGVVDDSQLPKDRFSAERLKGVDSTLKIQPAKLEDSAVYLCASSLGALAGADTEQFFGPGTRLTVL.

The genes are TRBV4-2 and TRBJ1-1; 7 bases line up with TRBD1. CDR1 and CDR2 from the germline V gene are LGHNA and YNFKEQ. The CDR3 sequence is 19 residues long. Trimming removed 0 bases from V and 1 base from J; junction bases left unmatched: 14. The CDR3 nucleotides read TGTGCCAGCAGCCAAGATCCCGGTTACGGAAAGGGGGCGAACACTGAAGCTTTCTTT. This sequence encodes CASSQDPGYGKGANTEAFF.

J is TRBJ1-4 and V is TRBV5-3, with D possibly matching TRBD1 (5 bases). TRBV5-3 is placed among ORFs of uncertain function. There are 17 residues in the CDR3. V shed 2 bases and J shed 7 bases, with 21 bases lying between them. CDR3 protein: CARSLNRDSKRGEKLFF. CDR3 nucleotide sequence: TGTGCCAGAAGCTTAAACCGGGACTCTAAAAGGGGTGAAAAACTGTTTTTT.

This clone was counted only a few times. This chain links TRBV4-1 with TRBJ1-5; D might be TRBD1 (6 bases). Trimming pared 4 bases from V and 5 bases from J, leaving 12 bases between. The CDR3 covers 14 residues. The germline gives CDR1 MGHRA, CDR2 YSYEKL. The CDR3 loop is CASSLVQGDQPQHF. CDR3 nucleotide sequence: TGCGCCAGCAGCCTGGTACAGGGCGATCAGCCCCAGCATTTT.

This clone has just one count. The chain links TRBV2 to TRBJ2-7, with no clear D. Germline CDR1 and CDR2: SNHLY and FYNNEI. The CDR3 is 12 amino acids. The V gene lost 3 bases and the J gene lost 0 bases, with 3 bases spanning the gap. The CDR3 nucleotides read TGTGCCAGCAGTGAGAGCTCCTACGAGCAGTACTTC. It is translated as CASSESSYEQYF.

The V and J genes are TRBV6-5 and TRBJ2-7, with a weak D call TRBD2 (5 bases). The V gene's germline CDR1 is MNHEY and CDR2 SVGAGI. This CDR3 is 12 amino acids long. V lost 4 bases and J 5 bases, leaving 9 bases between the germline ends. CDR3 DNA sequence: TGTGCCAGCAGTTGGCCGACTAACGAGCAGTACTTC. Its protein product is CASSWPTNEQYF.

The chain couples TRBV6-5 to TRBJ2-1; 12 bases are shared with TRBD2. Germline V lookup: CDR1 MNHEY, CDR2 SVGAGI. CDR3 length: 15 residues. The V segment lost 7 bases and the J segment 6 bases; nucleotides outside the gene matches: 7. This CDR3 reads CASNRLAGVSNEQFF. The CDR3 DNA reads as TGTGCCAGCAACCGACTAGCGGGAGTCTCCAATGAGCAGTTCTTC.

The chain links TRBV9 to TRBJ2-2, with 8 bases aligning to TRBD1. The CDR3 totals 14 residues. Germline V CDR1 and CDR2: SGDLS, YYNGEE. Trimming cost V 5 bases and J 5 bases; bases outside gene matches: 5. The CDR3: CASRGRQGTGELFF. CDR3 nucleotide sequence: TGTGCCAGCAGGGGGCGACAGGGGACCGGGGAGCTGTTTTTT.

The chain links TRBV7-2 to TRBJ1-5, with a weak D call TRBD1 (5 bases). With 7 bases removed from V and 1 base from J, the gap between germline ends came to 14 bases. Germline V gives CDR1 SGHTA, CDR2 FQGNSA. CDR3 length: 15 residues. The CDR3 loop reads CASTRGGVSNQPQHF. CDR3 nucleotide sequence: TGTGCCAGCACCCGGGGGGGGGTCAGCAATCAGCCCCAGCATTTT.

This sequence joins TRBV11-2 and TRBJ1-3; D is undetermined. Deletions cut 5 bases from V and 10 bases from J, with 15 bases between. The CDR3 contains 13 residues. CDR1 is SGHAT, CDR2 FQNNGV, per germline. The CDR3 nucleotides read TGTGCCAGCAGCCCCGGAACAGTGGGTACCATATATTTT. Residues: CASSPGTVGTIYF. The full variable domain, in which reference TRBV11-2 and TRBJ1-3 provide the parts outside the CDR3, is EAGVAQSPRYKIIEKRQSVAFWCNPISGHATLYWYQQILGQGPKLLIQFQNNGVVDDSQLPKDRFSAERLKGVDSTLKIQPAKLEDSAVYLCASSPGTVGTIYFGEGSWLTVV.